This T cell receptor beta chain was documented in a study of blood T cells in healthy people across ages. Study conclusions and caveats: Observed TCR beta diversity per million T cells went down as age went up. This fall followed a roughly linear course with age.

The CDR3 is 14 residues long. Trimming removed 5 bases at V and 6 bases at J, with 16 bases between. Germline values: CDR1 ENHRY, CDR2 SYGVKD. A J-beta primer mix and a sample-barcoded 5' primer were used in a second PCR of roughly 6 to 12 cycles. TCRdb redid the calling of the 5' RACE reads with MiXCR, one entry per CDR3 protein. The profile shows around 1.5 million distinct CDR3 sequences, around 36% of them singletons. About this clonotype: As yet, its antigen is unknown.

The rearrangement joins TRBV10-3 to TRBJ1-2; D unresolved. Sequencing input: blood. The source is a woman aged 30 to 39 in good health. The CDR3 loop reads CAISKPTEHHGYTF. In nucleotides, the CDR3 is TGTGCCATCAGTAAGCCCACCGAGCACCATGGCTACACCTTC.